These 23 T cell receptor beta chains were sequenced from one sample in a study of blood T cell repertoires in COVID-19 (dated by TCRdb to the early 2020s). Receptor amplification or capture employed the immunoSEQ multiplex PCR assay. Imported from immuneACCESS, the table was reduced by TCRdb to in-frame sequences with V and J called. These copies leave out some clones; in studies compared against another copy, an unresolved V gene accounts for under half, and the cause of the remainder is not known. Counted in this sample were 78,000 or so clones; about 83% of them appeared once. 9% of the sample is taken by the ten largest. Source material: peripheral blood. The receptor source for this set is a human donor in a cohort sampled during active COVID-19.

This chain uses TRBV14 with TRBJ2-3, with 7 bases aligning to TRBD2. V lost 4 bases and J lost 4; bases outside the gene matches: 5. This CDR3 is 14 amino acids long. Per germline, CDR1 SGHDN and CDR2 FVKESK. The CDR3 nucleotides are TGTGCCAGCAGCCGATCTGGGGGGGCAGATACGCAGTATTTT. Translated: CASSRSGGADTQYF.

There are a few counts of this clone. The rearrangement links TRBV5-4 to TRBJ2-1; 8 positions agree with TRBD2. Trimming cost V 4 bases and J 9 bases; bases outside gene matches: 12. Germline assignment: CDR1 SGHNT and CDR2 YYREEE (reference sequence). The CDR3 has 15 residues. The CDR3 sequence: CASSLTSARGGEQFF. The CDR3 bases are TGTGCCAGCAGCCTGACTAGCGCGAGGGGTGGTGAGCAGTTCTTC.

This chain connects TRBV5-1 to TRBJ2-1, with TRBD2 matching 8 bases. The CDR3 totals 15 residues. Germline CDR1 and CDR2: SGHRS and YFSETQ. V shed 4 bases and J 5 bases; nucleotides not matched to a gene: 8. CDR3 region: CASSPGLERHNEQFF. CDR3 bases: TGCGCCAGCAGCCCGGGACTAGAGAGACACAATGAGCAGTTCTTC.

The rearrangement uses TRBV3-1 (or the pseudogene TRBV3-2) and TRBJ1-5; 8 nucleotides line up with TRBD1. V shed 4 bases, J shed 3 bases, and the junction held 8 bases outside the gene matches. This CDR3 has 16 residues. Germline CDR1 LGHDT, CDR2 YNNKEL (reference sequence). The CDR3 loop reads CASSRGQGSINQPQHF. CDR3 bases: TGTGCCAGCAGCCGCGGACAGGGCTCCATCAATCAGCCCCAGCATTTT.

The rearrangement links TRBV28 to TRBJ1-4; 7 positions match TRBD1. The CDR3 covers 15 residues. Germline CDR1 is MDHEN and CDR2 is SYDVKM. V was clipped by 5 bases and J by 8 bases; unmatched bases: 11. The chain's CDR3 is CASSPLDRDGEKLFF. The CDR3 coding sequence is TGTGCCAGCAGTCCCCTCGACAGGGATGGGGAAAAACTGTTTTTT. Supplemented by reference TRBV28 and TRBJ1-4, the full variable domain reads DVKVTQSSRYLVKRTGEKVFLECVQDMDHENMFWYRQDPGLGLRLIYFSYDVKMKEKGDIPEGYSVSREKKERFSLILESASTNQTSMYLCASSPLDRDGEKLFFGSGTQLSVL.

The J gene is TRBJ2-1, the V gene TRBV7-3; TRBD1 is a possible D gene (6 bases). The CDR3 extends over 16 amino acids. Germline V CDR1 and CDR2: SGHTA, FQGTGA. The V gene lost 4 bases and the J gene lost 9 bases, with 22 bases spanning the gap. The CDR3 sequence is CASSSPSYRALGEQFF. CDR3 DNA sequence: TGTGCCAGCAGCTCCCCCAGCTACAGGGCCCTAGGTGAGCAGTTCTTC.

The J gene is TRBJ2-2, the V gene TRBV5-1, with TRBD2 identical over 8 bases. CDR1 is SGHRS, CDR2 YFSETQ, per germline. The trim removed 2 bases at V and 7 bases at J, leaving 4 bases unmatched. This CDR3 has 14 residues. CDR3 in DNA: TGCGCCAGCAGCTTTAGCGGGGCAGACGGGGAGCTGTTTTTT. Its translation: CASSFSGADGELFF.

J is TRBJ1-2 and V is TRBV6-5, with unresolved D. The CDR3 contains 15 residues. The V end lost 6 bases, the J end lost 2 bases, and 16 bases lay between the germline ends. Looked up from germline, CDR1 is MNHEY and CDR2 is SVGAGI. The CDR3 sequence: CASSEWPTGNYGYTF. The CDR3 DNA sequence: TGTGCCAGCAGCGAGTGGCCGACTGGGAACTATGGCTACACCTTC.

This chain connects TRBV2 to TRBJ2-3; D may be TRBD1 (7 bases). Trimming stripped 6 bases from V and 0 bases from J, with 16 bases between. Per the germline V gene, CDR1 is SNHLY and CDR2 is FYNNEI. The CDR3 length is 16 residues. DNA for the CDR3: TGTGCCAGCAGGCTCCTGGAGGGGGCGAGCACAGATACGCAGTATTTT. It translates to CASRLLEGASTDTQYF.

The chain recombines TRBV11-2 with TRBJ2-1, with 14 bases lining up with TRBD2. CDR1 and CDR2 (germline): SGHAT, FQNNGV. Trimming removed 5 bases from V and 10 bases from J; junction bases left unmatched: 4. The CDR3 loop spans 14 amino acids. The CDR3 DNA reads TGTGCCAGCAGCCCCGGGACTAGCGGGGGAGAGCAGTTCTTC. This translates into CASSPGTSGGEQFF.

The CDR3: CASSQGGGSRADTQYF. The CDR3 DNA reads as TGTGCCAGCAGCCAAGGCGGCGGGAGTAGGGCAGATACGCAGTATTTT. J is TRBJ2-3 and V is TRBV3-1 (or the pseudogene TRBV3-2); the match to TRBD2 covers 7 bases. The trim removed 1 base at V and 4 bases at J, leaving 8 bases unmatched. Germline V gives CDR1 LGHDT, CDR2 YNNKEL (reference sequence). The CDR3 length is 16 residues.

This chain joins TRBV6-6 and TRBJ2-7, with 10 bases identical to TRBD1. CDR3 length: 16 residues. Germline loops: CDR1 MNHNY, CDR2 SVGAGI (reference sequence). After removal of 0 bases from V and 1 base from J, the junction contained 3 bases not matched to a gene. The CDR3 DNA sequence: TGTGCCAGCAGTTACTCGGAGGGACAGGGGTCCTACGAGCAGTACTTC. It encodes CASSYSEGQGSYEQYF.

This chain joins TRBV29-1 and TRBJ1-5; 9 bases are shared with TRBD1. Germline assignment: CDR1 SQVTM and CDR2 ANQGSEA. V shed 4 bases, J shed 10 bases, and the junction held 5 bases outside the gene matches. CDR3 size: 12 residues. The CDR3 bases are TGCAGCGTTGCGGGACAGGGTGTTCCCCAGCATTTT. Its protein product is CSVAGQGVPQHF.

J is TRBJ2-1 and V is TRBV12-1; the table calls TRBD2, which could not be checked here. TRBV12-1 is a pseudogene segment. CDR3 length: 16 amino acids. CDR3: CASSFRLPYSYNEQFF. The CDR3 DNA reads as TGTGCCAGCAGCTTTAGACTACCCTACTCCTACAATGAGCAGTTCTTC.

The V gene is TRBV12-3 or TRBV12-4, the J gene TRBJ1-3, with a tentative D call TRBD1 (6 bases). V was cut by 9 bases and J by 4 bases, with 13 bases left in between. There are 13 residues in the CDR3. The CDR3 DNA reads TGTGCCAGTGATCTCAGGGGAGGAAACACCATATATTTT. Protein product: CASDLRGGNTIYF.

The V gene is TRBV10-2, the J gene TRBJ2-7; 10 positions agree with TRBD1. Germline V gene lookup returns CDR1 WSHSY and CDR2 SAAADI. The V and J ends lost 3 bases and 5 bases, in that order; junction bases with no gene match: 7. This CDR3 spans 15 amino acids. DNA for the CDR3: TGCGCCAGCAGTGAACCGGGACAGGGGTACCACGAGCAGTACTTC. Protein sequence: CASSEPGQGYHEQYF.

This chain joins TRBV28 and TRBJ1-2; 7 bases align to TRBD1. The CDR3 is made up of 15 amino acids. Unmatched junction bases numbered 9, after V lost 6 bases and J lost 2 bases. Germline assignment: CDR1 MDHEN and CDR2 SYDVKM. The CDR3 DNA reads TGTGCCAGCAGATCCGGGACAGAACTGAACTATGGCTACACCTTC. Translation: CASRSGTELNYGYTF.

The V call is TRBV19, the J call TRBJ2-1; D gene ambiguous. Germline V lookup: CDR1 LNHDA, CDR2 SQIVND (reference sequence). V shed 7 bases and J shed 0 bases, with 10 bases lying between them. This CDR3 region has 14 residues. In nucleotides, the CDR3 is TGTGCCAGTACGAGGAGTCGCTCCTACAATGAGCAGTTCTTC. It is translated as CASTRSRSYNEQFF.

The chain has TRBV12-1 and TRBJ1-2; the table's D gene call, TRBD1, was not cross checked with the DNA. TRBV12-1 is given as a pseudogene. This CDR3 spans 17 amino acids. The CDR3 spells CASSFLQVPTPSSGYTF. CDR3 coding DNA: TGTGCCAGCAGCTTTCTACAGGTCCCGACACCCTCGAGCGGCTACACCTTC.

The rearrangement uses TRBV5-4 and TRBJ2-2, with D possibly being TRBD2 (6 bases). V was trimmed by 4 bases and J by 4 bases, leaving 17 bases between them. The CDR3 consists of 16 residues. Germline lookup yields CDR1 SGHNT and CDR2 YYREEE (reference sequence). The CDR3 DNA reads TGTGCCAGCAGCCAGCGATTAGCGGAGATCACCGGGGAGCTGTTTTTT. Amino acids: CASSQRLAEITGELFF.

V is TRBV9 and J is TRBJ1-4; a weak D match, TRBD1 (5 bases). CDR1 is SGDLS and CDR2 is YYNGEE in the germline V gene. The CDR3 consists of 16 residues. V was trimmed by 4 bases and J by 5 bases, leaving 18 bases between them. The CDR3 DNA is TGTGCCAGCAGCCGCGAGGGGATTGGGGGGAATGAAAAACTGTTTTTT. Amino acids: CASSREGIGGNEKLFF.

The V gene is TRBV5-1, the J gene TRBJ2-7; 7 bases are a match to TRBD2. Germline trimming cut 3 bases from V and 6 bases from J; bases unmatched to any gene: 15. This CDR3 is built from 16 residues. Germline CDR1 is SGHRS and CDR2 is YFSETQ. The CDR3 region has the DNA TGCGCCAGCAGCTCCACTTGGGAGGGTAGTCTGTCCGAGCAGTACTTC. Translating it yields CASSSTWEGSLSEQYF.

The chain employs TRBV29-1 and TRBJ2-1, with TRBD2 matching over 13 bases. This CDR3 has 15 residues. Germline lookup yields CDR1 SQVTM and CDR2 ANQGSEA. Trimming at V came to 3 bases and at J to 7 bases, leaving 6 bases not matched to a gene. The CDR3 DNA is TGCAGCGTTGATAGGACTAGCGGGAGTGGGAATGAGCAGTTCTTC. This encodes CSVDRTSGSGNEQFF.